The present TCR beta chain was sequenced within a study of shared T cell receptors in the human thymus. Germline V gene data show CDR1 as MGHDK and CDR2 as SYGVNS. The length of the CDR3 is 17 residues. V dropped 0 bases and J dropped 3; count of bases not matched to a gene: 7. The table came from immunoSEQ multiplex PCR; TCRdb's copy has only in-frame clones and leaves some out. The table records under 850,000 clones, around 87% of them present only once. The same specimen was also included in a second study, on human thymus T cells. From that report: Related work showed strongly overlapping thymic repertoires across unrelated individuals.

The receptor comes from a boy in the first two years of life with a congenital heart defect. The material sequenced was thymocytes. This chain joins TRBV25-1 and TRBJ2-1, with 8 bases identical to TRBD2. The CDR3 DNA reads as TGTGCCAGCAGTGAATATCTCCTACTAGCGGACTACAATGAGCAGTTCTTC. Translation gives CASSEYLLLADYNEQFF.